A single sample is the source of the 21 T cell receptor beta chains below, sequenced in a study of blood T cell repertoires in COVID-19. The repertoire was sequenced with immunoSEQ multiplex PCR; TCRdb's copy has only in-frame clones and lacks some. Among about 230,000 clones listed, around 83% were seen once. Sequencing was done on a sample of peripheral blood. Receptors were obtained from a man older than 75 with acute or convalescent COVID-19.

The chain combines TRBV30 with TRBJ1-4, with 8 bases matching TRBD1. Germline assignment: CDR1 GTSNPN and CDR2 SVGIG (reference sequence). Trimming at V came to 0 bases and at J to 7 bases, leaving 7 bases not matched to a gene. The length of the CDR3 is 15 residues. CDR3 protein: CAWSVLDRVTEKLFF. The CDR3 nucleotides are TGTGCCTGGAGTGTACTGGACAGGGTTACTGAAAAACTGTTTTTT.

CDR3 nucleotide sequence: TGTGCCAGCAGCGTAGCAGGGGGAAGGGAAGAGACCCAGTACTTC. The encoded protein is CASSVAGGREETQYF. V usage is TRBV9 and J usage is TRBJ2-5; TRBD1 matches 7 bases. With V trimmed by 0 bases and J by 3 bases, 5 bases remained unmatched. This CDR3 has 15 amino acids. Germline V CDR1 and CDR2: SGDLS, YYNGEE.

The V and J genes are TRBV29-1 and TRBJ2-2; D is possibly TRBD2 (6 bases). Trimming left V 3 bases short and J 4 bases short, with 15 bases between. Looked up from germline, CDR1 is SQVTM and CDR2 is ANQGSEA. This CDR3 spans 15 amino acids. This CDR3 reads CSVEARGAGTGELFF. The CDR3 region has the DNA TGCAGCGTTGAGGCCCGAGGAGCGGGCACCGGGGAGCTGTTTTTT.

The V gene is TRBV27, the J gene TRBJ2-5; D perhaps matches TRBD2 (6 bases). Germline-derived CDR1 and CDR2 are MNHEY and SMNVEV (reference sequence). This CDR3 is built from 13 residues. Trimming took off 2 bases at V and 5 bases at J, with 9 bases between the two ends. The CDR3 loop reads CASSLGTPETQYF. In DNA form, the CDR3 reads TGTGCCAGCAGTTTAGGGACTCCGGAGACCCAGTACTTC.

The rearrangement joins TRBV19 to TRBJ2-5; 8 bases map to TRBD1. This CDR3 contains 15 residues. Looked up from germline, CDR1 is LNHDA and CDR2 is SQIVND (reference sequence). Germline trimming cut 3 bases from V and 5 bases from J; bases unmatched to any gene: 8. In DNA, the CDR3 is TGTGCCAGTAGTATTTCGTCAGGGGGCGGGGAGACCCAGTACTTC. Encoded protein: CASSISSGGGETQYF.

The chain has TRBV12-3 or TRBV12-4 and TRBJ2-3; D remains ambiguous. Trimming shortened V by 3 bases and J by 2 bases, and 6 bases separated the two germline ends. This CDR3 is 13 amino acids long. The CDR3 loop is CASSFYNTDTQYF. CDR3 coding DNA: TGTGCCAGCAGTTTTTACAACACAGATACGCAGTATTTT.

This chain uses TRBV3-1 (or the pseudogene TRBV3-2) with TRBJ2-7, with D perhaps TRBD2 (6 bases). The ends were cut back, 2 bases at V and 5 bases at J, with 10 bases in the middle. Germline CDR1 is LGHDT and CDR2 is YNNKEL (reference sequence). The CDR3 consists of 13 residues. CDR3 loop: CASSQSLANEQYF. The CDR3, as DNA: TGTGCCAGCAGCCAAAGTCTAGCGAACGAGCAGTACTTC.

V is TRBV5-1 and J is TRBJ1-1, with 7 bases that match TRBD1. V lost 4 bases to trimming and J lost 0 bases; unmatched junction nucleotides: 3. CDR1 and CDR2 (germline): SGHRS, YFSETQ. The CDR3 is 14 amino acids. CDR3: CASSEGQVNTEAFF. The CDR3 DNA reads TGCGCCAGCAGCGAAGGACAGGTGAACACTGAAGCTTTCTTT.

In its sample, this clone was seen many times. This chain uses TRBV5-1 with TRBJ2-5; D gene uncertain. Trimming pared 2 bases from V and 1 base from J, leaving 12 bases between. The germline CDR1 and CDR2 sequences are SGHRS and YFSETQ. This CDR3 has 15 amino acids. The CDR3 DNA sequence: TGCGCCAGCAGCTTCCGGAGCCCATTCCAAGAGACCCAGTACTTC. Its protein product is CASSFRSPFQETQYF.

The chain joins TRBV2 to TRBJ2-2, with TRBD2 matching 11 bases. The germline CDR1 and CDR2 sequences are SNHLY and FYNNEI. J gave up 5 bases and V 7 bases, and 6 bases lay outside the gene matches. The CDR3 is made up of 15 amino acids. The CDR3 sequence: CASILAGVGTGELFF. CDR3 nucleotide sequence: TGTGCCAGCATACTAGCGGGAGTCGGGACCGGGGAGCTGTTTTTT.

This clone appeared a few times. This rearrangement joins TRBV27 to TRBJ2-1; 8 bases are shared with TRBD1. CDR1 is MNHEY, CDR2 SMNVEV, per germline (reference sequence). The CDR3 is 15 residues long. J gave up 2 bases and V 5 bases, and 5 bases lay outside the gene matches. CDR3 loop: CASSPDREAYNEQFF. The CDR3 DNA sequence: TGTGCCAGCAGTCCGGACAGGGAGGCCTACAATGAGCAGTTCTTC.

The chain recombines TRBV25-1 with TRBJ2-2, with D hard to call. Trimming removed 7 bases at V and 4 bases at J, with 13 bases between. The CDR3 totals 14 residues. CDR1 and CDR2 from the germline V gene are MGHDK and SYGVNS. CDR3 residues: CASNQMGFTGELFF. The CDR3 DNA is TGTGCCAGCAACCAGATGGGCTTCACCGGGGAGCTGTTTTTT.

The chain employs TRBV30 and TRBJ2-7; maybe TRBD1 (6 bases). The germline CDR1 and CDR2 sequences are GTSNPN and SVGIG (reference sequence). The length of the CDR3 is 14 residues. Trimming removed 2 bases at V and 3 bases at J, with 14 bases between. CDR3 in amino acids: CAWSFSGAVYEQYF. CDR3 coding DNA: TGTGCCTGGAGTTTTTCAGGGGCTGTCTACGAGCAGTACTTC.

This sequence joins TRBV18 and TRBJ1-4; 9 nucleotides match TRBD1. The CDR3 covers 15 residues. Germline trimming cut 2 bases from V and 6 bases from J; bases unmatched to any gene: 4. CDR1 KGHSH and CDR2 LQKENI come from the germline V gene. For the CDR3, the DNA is TGTGCCAGCTCACCAAGGGACAGGGAAGATGAAAAACTGTTTTTT. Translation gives CASSPRDREDEKLFF.

This CDR3 is CASSFRQGRSLYF. CDR3 sequence (DNA): TGTGCCAGCAGTTTTCGGCAGGGGCGTTCCCTATATTTT. The chain has TRBV12-3 or TRBV12-4 and TRBJ1-3, with D tentatively TRBD1 (6 bases). This CDR3 region has 13 residues. Between the trimmed V and J ends, which lost 3 bases and 14 bases, there was a span of 17 bases.

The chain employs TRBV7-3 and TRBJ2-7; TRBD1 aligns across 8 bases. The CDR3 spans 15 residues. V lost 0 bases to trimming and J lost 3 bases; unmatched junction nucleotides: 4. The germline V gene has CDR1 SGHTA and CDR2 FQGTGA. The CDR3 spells CASSLTGQGGYEQYF. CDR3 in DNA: TGTGCCAGCAGCTTAACCGGACAGGGTGGCTACGAGCAGTACTTC.

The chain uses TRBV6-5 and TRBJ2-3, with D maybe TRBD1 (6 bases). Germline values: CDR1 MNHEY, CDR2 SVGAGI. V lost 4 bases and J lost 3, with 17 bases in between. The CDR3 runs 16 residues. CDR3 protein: CASSSRGYRVTDTQYF. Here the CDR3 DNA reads TGTGCCAGCAGTTCAAGGGGCTACAGGGTTACAGATACGCAGTATTTT.

The CDR3 DNA follows: TGTGCCAGCTCACCCCAGACACTTGGGGAGACCCAGTACTTC. Translating gives CASSPQTLGETQYF. This chain uses TRBV18 with TRBJ2-5, with D unclear. V was cut by 3 bases and J by 5 bases, with 13 bases left in between. The CDR3 spans 14 residues. The V gene's germline CDR1 is KGHSH and CDR2 LQKENI.

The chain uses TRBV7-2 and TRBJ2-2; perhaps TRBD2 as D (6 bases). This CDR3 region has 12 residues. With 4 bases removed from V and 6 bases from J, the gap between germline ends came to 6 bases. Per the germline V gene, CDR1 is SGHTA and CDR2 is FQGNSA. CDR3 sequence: CASSSGAGELFF. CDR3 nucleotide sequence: TGTGCCAGCAGCTCGGGAGCCGGGGAGCTGTTTTTT.

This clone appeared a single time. The CDR3 spells CSVDGGRQETQYF. In nucleotides, the CDR3 is TGCAGCGTTGACGGGGGGCGGCAAGAGACCCAGTACTTC. This chain joins TRBV29-1 and TRBJ2-5, with D possibly TRBD2 on 7 matching bases. The V gene lost 3 bases and the J gene lost 2 bases, with 10 bases spanning the gap. Germline V gene sequence: CDR1 SQVTM, CDR2 ANQGSEA. This CDR3 is 13 amino acids long.

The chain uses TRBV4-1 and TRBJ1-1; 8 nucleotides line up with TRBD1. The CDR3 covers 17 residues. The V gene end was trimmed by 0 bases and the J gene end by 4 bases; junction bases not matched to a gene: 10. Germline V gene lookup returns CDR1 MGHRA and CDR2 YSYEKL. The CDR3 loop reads CASSQEGQGARVTEAFF. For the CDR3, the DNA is TGCGCCAGCAGCCAAGAGGGGCAGGGGGCGAGAGTCACTGAAGCTTTCTTT.